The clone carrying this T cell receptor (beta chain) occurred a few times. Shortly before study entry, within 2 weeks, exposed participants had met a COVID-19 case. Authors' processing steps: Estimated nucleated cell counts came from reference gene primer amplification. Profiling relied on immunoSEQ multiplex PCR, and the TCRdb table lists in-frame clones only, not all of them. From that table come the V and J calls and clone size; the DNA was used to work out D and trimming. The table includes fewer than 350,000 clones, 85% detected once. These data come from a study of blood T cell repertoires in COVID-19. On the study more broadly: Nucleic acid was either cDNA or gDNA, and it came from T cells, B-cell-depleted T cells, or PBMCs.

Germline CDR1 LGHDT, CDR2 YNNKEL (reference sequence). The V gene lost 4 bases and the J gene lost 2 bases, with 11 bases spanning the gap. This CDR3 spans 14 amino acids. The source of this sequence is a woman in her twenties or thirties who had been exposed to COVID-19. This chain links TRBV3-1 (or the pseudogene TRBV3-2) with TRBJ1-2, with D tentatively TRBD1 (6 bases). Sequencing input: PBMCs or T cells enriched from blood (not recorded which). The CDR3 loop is CASSPRTANYGYTF. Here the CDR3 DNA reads TGTGCCAGCAGCCCCCGGACAGCGAACTATGGCTACACCTTC.